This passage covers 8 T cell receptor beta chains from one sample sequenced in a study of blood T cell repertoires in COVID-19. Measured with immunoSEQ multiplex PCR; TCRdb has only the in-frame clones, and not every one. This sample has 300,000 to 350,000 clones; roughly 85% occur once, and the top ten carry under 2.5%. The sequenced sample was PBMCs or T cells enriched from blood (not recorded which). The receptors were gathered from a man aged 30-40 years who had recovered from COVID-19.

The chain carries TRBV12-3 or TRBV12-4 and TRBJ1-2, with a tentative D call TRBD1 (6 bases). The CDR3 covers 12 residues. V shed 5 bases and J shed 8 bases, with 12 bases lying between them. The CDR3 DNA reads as TGTGCCAGCAGTCTCAGGGGTTGGGGCTACACCTTC. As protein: CASSLRGWGYTF.

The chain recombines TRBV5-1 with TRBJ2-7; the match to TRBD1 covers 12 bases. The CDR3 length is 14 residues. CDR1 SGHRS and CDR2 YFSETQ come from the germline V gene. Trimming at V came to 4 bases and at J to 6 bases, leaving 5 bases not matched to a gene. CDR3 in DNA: TGCGCCAGCAGCGCCGGGACAGGGGGCGGCGAGCAGTACTTC. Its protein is CASSAGTGGGEQYF. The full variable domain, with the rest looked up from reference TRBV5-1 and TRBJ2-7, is KAGVTQTPRYLIKTRGQQVTLSCSPISGHRSVSWYQQTPGQGLQFLFEYFSETQRNKGNFPGRFSGRQFSNSRSEMNVSTLELGDSALYLCASSAGTGGGEQYFGPGTRLTVT.

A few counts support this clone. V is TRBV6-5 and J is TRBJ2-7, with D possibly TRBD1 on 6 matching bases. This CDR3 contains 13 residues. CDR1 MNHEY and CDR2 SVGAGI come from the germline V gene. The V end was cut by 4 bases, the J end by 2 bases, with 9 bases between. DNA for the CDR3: TGTGCCAGCAGTTTCGGACAGACCTACGAGCAGTACTTC. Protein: CASSFGQTYEQYF.

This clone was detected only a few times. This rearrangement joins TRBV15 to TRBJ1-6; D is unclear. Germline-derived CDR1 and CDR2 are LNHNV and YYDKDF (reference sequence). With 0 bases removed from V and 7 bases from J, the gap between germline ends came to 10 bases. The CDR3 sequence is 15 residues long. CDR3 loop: CATSRDKGANSPLHF. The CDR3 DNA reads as TGTGCCACCAGCAGAGATAAGGGAGCGAATTCACCCCTCCACTTT. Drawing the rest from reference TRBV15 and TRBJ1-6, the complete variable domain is DAMVIQNPRYQVTQFGKPVTLSCSQTLNHNVMYWYQQKSSQAPKLLFHYYDKDFNNEADTPDNFQSRRPNTSFCFLDIRSPGLGDTAMYLCATSRDKGANSPLHFGNGTRLTVT.

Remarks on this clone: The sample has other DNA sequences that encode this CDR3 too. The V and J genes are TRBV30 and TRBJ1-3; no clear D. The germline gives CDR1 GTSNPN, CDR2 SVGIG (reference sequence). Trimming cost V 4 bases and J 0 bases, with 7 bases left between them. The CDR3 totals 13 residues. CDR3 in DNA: TGTGCCTGGAACCGGGGCTCTGGAAACACCATATATTTT. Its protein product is CAWNRGSGNTIYF. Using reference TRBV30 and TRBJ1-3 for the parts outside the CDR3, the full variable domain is SQTIHQWPATLVQPVGSPLSLECTVEGTSNPNLYWYRQAAGRGLQLLFYSVGIGQISSEVPQNLSASRPQDRQFILSSKKLLLSDSGFYLCAWNRGSGNTIYFGEGSWLTVV.

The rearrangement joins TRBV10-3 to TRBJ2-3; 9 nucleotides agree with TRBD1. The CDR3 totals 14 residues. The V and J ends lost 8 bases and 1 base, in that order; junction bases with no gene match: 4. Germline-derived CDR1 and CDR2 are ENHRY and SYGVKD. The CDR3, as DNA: TGTGCCATCGGGACAGGGCCTCGCACAGATACGCAGTATTTT. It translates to CAIGTGPRTDTQYF.

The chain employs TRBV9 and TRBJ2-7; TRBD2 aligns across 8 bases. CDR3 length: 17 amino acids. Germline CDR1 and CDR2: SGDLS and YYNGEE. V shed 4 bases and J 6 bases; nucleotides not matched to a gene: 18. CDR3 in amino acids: CASSSEKGKRGFLEQYF. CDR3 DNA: TGTGCCAGCAGCTCGGAGAAGGGCAAGCGGGGGTTTCTCGAGCAGTACTTC.

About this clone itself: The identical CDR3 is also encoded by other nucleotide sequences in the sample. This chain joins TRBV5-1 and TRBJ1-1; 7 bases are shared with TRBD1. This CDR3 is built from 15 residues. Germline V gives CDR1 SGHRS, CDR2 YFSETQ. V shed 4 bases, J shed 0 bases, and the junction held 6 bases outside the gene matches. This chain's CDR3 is CASSLSGQLNTEAFF. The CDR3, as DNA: TGCGCCAGCAGCCTTTCGGGACAGCTGAACACTGAAGCTTTCTTT.